This T cell receptor (beta chain) was sequenced in a study of PD-L1 blockade in urothelial cancer. Study overall: About 85% of the 29 patients were men whose urothelial cancer was bladder-origin. When blood samples were assessed, the median T cell count was some 140,000. Whole-study results and caveats: Patients with durable benefit had greater blood expansion of tumor-associated TCR clones 3 weeks into treatment.

With regard to this clone: The antigen is undetermined.

From germline, CDR1 is PRHDT and CDR2 FYEKMQ (reference sequence). V lost 7 bases and J 6 bases, leaving 19 bases between the germline ends. The CDR3 sequence is 15 residues long. Produced via immunoSEQ multiplex PCR; TCRdb's table is partial and in-frame only. The data contain roughly 40,000 clones, roughly 90% of them singletons. As for time point: pretreatment peripheral blood. The TCR sequence derives from a donor at least 40 years old with urothelial cancer. The chain employs TRBV13 and TRBJ2-1, with D maybe TRBD1 (7 bases). Source: PBMCs, taken around atezolizumab (anti-PD-L1) treatment. CDR3 DNA sequence: TGTGCCAGCACCAGGGGGGCGCTTAAGGGCAATGAGCAGTTCTTC. Encoded protein: CASTRGALKGNEQFF.